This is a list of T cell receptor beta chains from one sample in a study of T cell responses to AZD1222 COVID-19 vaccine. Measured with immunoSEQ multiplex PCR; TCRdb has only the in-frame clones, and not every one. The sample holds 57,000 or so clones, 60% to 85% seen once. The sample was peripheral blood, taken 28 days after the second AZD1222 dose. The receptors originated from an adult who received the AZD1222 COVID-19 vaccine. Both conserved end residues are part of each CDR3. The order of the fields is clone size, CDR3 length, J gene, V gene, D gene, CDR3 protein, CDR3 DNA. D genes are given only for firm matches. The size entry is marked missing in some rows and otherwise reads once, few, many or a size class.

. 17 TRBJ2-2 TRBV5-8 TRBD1 CPSSTNRDRVATGELFF TGTCCCAGCAGTACAAACCGCGACAGGGTCGCCACCGGGGAGCTGTTTTTT
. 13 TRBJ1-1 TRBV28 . CASSFEGRLKAFF TGTGCCAGCAGTTTTGAAGGGAGGCTGAAAGCTTTCTTT
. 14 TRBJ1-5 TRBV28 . CASSPARVSKPQHF TGTGCCAGCAGCCCCGCCAGGGTAAGCAAGCCCCAGCATTTT
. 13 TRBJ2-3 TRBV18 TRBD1 CASAGQGTDTQYF TGTGCCAGCGCTGGACAGGGGACAGATACGCAGTATTTT
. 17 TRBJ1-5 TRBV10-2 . CASSEKKGTYSNQPQHF TGCGCCAGCAGTGAAAAAAAGGGAACATATAGCAATCAGCCCCAGCATTTT
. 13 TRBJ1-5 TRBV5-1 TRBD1 CASSSDRGQPQHF TGCGCCAGCAGCTCGGACAGGGGTCAGCCCCAGCATTTT
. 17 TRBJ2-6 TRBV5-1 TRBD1 CASSFLGTGSGANVLTF TGCGCCAGCAGCTTTCTTGGGACAGGCTCTGGGGCCAACGTCCTGACTTTC
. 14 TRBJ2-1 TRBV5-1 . CASSLGVTGDEQFF TGCGCCAGCAGCTTGGGGGTAACAGGCGATGAGCAGTTCTTC
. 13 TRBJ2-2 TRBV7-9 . CASSVRQAQELFF TGTGCCAGCAGCGTAAGACAGGCCCAGGAGCTGTTTTTT
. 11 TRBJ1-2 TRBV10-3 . CAITAGEGYTF TGTGCCATCACCGCAGGGGAGGGCTACACCTTC
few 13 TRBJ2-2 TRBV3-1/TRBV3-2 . CASSHLGTGELFF TGTGCCAGCAGCCATTTGGGAACCGGGGAGCTGTTTTTT
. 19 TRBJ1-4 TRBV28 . CASSLSWGPQGTTNEKLFF TGTGCCAGCAGTTTATCCTGGGGACCCCAGGGGACGACTAATGAAAAACTGTTTTTT
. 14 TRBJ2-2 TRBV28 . CATDPPGATGELFF TGTGCCACCGACCCCCCGGGGGCGACCGGGGAGCTGTTTTTT
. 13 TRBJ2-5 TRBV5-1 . CASSTTERETQYF TGCGCCAGCAGCACGACAGAGAGGGAGACCCAGTACTTC
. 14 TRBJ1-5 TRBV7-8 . CASSLALENQPQHF TGTGCCAGCAGCTTAGCGCTGGAGAATCAGCCCCAGCATTTT
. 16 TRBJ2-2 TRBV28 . CASSPPGILVPGELFF TGTGCCAGCAGTCCCCCAGGGATTCTCGTTCCCGGGGAGCTGTTTTTT
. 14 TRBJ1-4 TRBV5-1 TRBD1 CASSLGQGNEKLFF TGCGCCAGCAGCTTGGGACAGGGAAATGAAAAACTGTTTTTT
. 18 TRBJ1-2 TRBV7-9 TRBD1 CASRPNPGTGGELDGYTF TGTGCCAGCAGGCCCAACCCCGGGACAGGGGGTGAGTTGGATGGCTACACCTTC
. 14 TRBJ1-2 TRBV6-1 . CASSEGRFNYGYTF TGTGCCAGCAGTGAAGGACGGTTTAACTATGGCTACACCTTC
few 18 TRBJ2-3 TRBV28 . CASSLFAAAGAKTDTQYF TGTGCCAGCAGTTTATTTGCAGCGGCAGGGGCTAAAACAGATACGCAGTATTTT
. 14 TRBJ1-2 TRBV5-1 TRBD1 CASSPKGADYGYTF TGCGCCAGCAGCCCTAAGGGGGCGGACTATGGCTACACCTTC
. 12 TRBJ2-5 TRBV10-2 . CASSVSLETQYF TGCGCCAGCAGTGTTAGCTTAGAGACCCAGTACTTC
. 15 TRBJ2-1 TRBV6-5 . CASSYTQGPYNEQFF TGTGCCAGCAGTTATACACAGGGACCCTACAATGAGCAGTTCTTC
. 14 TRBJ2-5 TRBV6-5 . CASSFADRKETQYF TGTGCCAGCAGTTTCGCCGACAGGAAAGAGACCCAGTACTTC
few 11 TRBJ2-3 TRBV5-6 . CASSFLDTQYF TGTGCCAGCAGCTTTCTGGATACGCAGTATTTT
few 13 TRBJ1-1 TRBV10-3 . CAMARALNTEAFF TGTGCCATGGCCCGGGCGCTGAACACTGAAGCTTTCTTT
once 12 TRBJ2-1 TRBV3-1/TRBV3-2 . CASSQGGDEQFF TGTGCCAGCAGCCAAGGCGGGGATGAGCAGTTCTTC
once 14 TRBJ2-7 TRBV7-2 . CASSPVQGEYEQYF TGTGCCAGCAGTCCGGTCCAGGGAGAATACGAGCAGTACTTC
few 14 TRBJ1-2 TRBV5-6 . CASSLAGLNYGYTF TGTGCCAGCAGCTTAGCAGGGCTGAACTATGGCTACACCTTC
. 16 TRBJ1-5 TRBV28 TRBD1 CASSLVGRGRVQPQHF TGTGCCAGCAGTTTGGTGGGCAGGGGGCGCGTTCAGCCCCAGCATTTT
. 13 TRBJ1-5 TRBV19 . CASSFQEYQPQHF TGTGCCAGTAGTTTCCAAGAGTATCAGCCCCAGCATTTT
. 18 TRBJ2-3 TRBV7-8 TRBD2 CASSLVSGGEQGTDTQYF TGTGCCAGCAGCTTAGTATCCGGGGGGGAACAAGGCACAGATACGCAGTATTTT
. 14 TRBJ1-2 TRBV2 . CASRVGGLTYGYTF TGTGCCAGCAGGGTGGGGGGTCTTACCTATGGCTACACCTTC
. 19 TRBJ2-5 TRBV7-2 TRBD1 CASSLKGNPRTGYQETQYF TGTGCCAGCAGCTTAAAGGGCAACCCCAGGACAGGGTACCAAGAGACCCAGTACTTC
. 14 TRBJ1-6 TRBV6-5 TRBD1 CASRRQGSSSPLHF TGTGCCAGCAGGCGACAGGGATCGTCATCACCCCTCCACTTT
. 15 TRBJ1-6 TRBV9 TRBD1 CASSTGTGDNSPLHF TGTGCCAGCAGCACCGGGACAGGGGATAATTCACCCCTCCACTTT
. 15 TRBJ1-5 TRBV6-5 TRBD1 CASSPWTGSGQPQHF TGTGCCAGCAGTCCCTGGACAGGGAGCGGTCAGCCCCAGCATTTT
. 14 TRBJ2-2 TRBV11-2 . CATGRERHTGELFF TGTGCCACGGGCAGGGAGCGGCACACCGGGGAGCTGTTTTTT
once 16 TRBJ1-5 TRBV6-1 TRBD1 CASSEGTASLGQPQHF TGTGCCAGCAGTGAGGGGACAGCCAGTTTAGGGCAGCCCCAGCATTTT
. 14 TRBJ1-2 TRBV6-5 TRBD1 CASTDPGQGYGYTF TGTGCCAGCACCGACCCGGGACAGGGATATGGCTACACCTTC
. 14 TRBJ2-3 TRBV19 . CASSIAASTDTQYF TGTGCCAGTAGTATAGCGGCTTCCACAGATACGCAGTATTTT
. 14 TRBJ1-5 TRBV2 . CASGRDYSNQPQHF TGTGCCAGCGGTAGAGACTATAGCAATCAGCCCCAGCATTTT
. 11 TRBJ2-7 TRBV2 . CASSVTYEQYF TGTGCCAGCAGTGTTACCTACGAGCAGTACTTC
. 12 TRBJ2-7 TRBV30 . CAWGRNSYEQYF TGTGCCTGGGGGAGGAACTCCTACGAGCAGTACTTC
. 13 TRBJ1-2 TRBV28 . CASSLNGERGYTF TGTGCCAGCAGTTTGAACGGGGAAAGGGGCTACACCTTC
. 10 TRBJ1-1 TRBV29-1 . CSVLNTEAFF TGCAGCGTGTTAAACACTGAAGCTTTCTTT
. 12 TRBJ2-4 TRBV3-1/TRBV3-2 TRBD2 CASTGTSGEVGF TGTGCCAGCACCGGGACTAGCGGGGAGGTGGGATTC
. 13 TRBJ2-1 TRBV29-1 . CSVGTGRPKEQFF TGCAGCGTTGGAACAGGGAGACCCAAGGAGCAGTTCTTC
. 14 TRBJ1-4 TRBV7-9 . CASSLAGPGEKLFF TGTGCCAGCAGCTTAGCGGGCCCGGGTGAAAAACTGTTTTTT
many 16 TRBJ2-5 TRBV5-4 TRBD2 CASSFGVAGSKETQYF TGTGCCAGCAGCTTCGGGGTAGCGGGGAGTAAAGAGACCCAGTACTTC
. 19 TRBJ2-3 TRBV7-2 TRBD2 CASSSAGGGPPAPTDTQYF TGTGCCAGCAGCTCAGCGGGGGGGGGACCTCCTGCCCCCACAGATACGCAGTATTTT
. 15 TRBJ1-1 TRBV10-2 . CASSESLGGLGEAFF TGCGCCAGCAGTGAGTCGTTGGGGGGTTTGGGTGAAGCTTTCTTT
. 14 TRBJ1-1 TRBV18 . CASSLPPGTPEAFF TGTGCCAGCTCACTTCCGCCCGGGACACCCGAAGCTTTCTTT
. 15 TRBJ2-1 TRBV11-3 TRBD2 CASSLFTSGEGEQFF TGTGCCAGCAGCTTATTTACTAGCGGGGAGGGCGAGCAGTTCTTC